The sequence of this T cell receptor (beta chain) was determined in a study of CD8 T cells in Susac syndrome. Germline lookup yields CDR1 LGHDT and CDR2 YNNKEL (reference sequence). V shed 4 bases, J shed 7 bases, and the junction held 10 bases outside the gene matches. The CDR3 has 15 residues. Random hexamers were used to reverse transcribe about 0.45 to 1 ug of RNA. TCRdb processed the immunoSEQ multiplex PCR reads anew with MiXCR; each CDR3 protein has one entry. The sample has about 150,000 distinct CDR3 sequences; about 95% are singletons. The clonotype was recovered from a human donor with Susac syndrome. The sequencing input was CD4+ T cells from PBMCs. The chain joins TRBV3-1 to TRBJ2-1, with TRBD2 matching over 7 bases. The CDR3 loop is CASSLQPLAVNEQFF. The DNA for the CDR3 is TGTGCCAGCAGCCTACAACCGCTAGCGGTAAATGAGCAGTTCTTC.